This T cell receptor (beta chain) was profiled in a study of T cells in Graves' hyperthyroidism and ophthalmopathy. Study-level information: Peripheral blood was taken when the disease was first diagnosed, before any treatment began.

Study-wide results and caveats: The model identified upcoming ophthalmopathy a median approximately six months ahead of onset.

Researchers amplified the TCR beta CDR3 regions from RNA transcripts. First-round RT-PCR of the TCR CDR3 relied on the HTBI primer set. TCRdb recomputed calls from the multiplex PCR reads with MiXCR, one row per CDR3 protein. This table holds hundreds of thousands of distinct CDR3 sequences, approximately 20% found once. Uncontrolled infection, other autoimmune disease, pregnancy or lactation barred patients from enrollment. The CDR3 is 15 residues long. Trimming left V 3 bases short and J 1 base short, with 11 bases between. On this clonotype itself: Its antigen is not identified.

V gene TRBV12-3 or TRBV12-4 combines with J gene TRBJ2-3; D gene unclear. The material sequenced was blood. The receptor was isolated from a man aged 35 to 55 with Graves' ophthalmopathy. The CDR3: CASSFDQIGTDTQYF. The CDR3 DNA sequence: TGTGCCAGCAGTTTCGACCAAATTGGCACAGATACGCAGTATTTT.